Sequencing of this TCR beta chain was carried out in a study of blood T cell repertoires in COVID-19. Method: immunoSEQ multiplex PCR; TCRdb's copy keeps in-frame clones and lacks some. The sample records around 230,000 clones, about 79% being singletons. Germline values: CDR1 SGHAT, CDR2 FQNNGV. Between the trimmed V and J ends, which lost 1 base and 1 base, there was a span of 4 bases. This CDR3 spans 14 amino acids. This sequence joins TRBV11-2 and TRBJ2-2, with unresolved D. Sequenced input: peripheral blood. The source of this sequence is a man aged 35-49 years who had recovered from COVID-19. The DNA for the CDR3 is TGTGCCAGCAGCTTAGGACAGAACACCGGGGAGCTGTTTTTT. Translation: CASSLGQNTGELFF.